One T cell receptor beta chain is described in this entry. Antigen specificity is unknown. This sample is part of a study of T cell responses to AZD1222 COVID-19 vaccine. Study-level results: White British ancestry dominated among donors, who included more females, and clonal diversity was possibly underestimated. Just a handful of AZD1222 recipients were seropositive at baseline.

This CDR3 has 16 residues. Trimming removed 2 bases at V and 3 bases at J, with 17 bases between. CDR1 is MNHEY and CDR2 is SVGAGI in the germline V gene. TCRdb keeps only in-frame clones here, not all; method: immunoSEQ multiplex PCR. The table lists 110,000 or so clones, more than 70% of them singletons, with about 6.8% in the top ten. The clonotype was recovered from an adult who received the AZD1222 COVID-19 vaccine. The specimen was peripheral blood, collected 28 days after the second AZD1222 dose. The chain uses TRBV6-5 and TRBJ2-7; D uncertain. The CDR3 nucleotides are TGTGCCAGCAGTTACGACTCGGGCACCCCGGGCTACGAGCAGTACTTC. As protein: CASSYDSGTPGYEQYF.